This TCR beta chain was obtained from a study of blood T cell repertoires in COVID-19. In the study overall: PBMCs, B-cell-depleted T cells, or T cells provided the cDNA or gDNA that made up the material.

The CDR3 sequence is 16 residues long. Germline CDR1 reads SGHNT; CDR2 reads YENEEA. V dropped 3 bases and J dropped 8; count of bases not matched to a gene: 11. In the source study's methods: From reference gene primer amplification, estimates of nucleated cell counts were derived. Using immunoSEQ multiplex PCR, the repertoire was profiled, and TCRdb retains in-frame clones only, with some absent. V, J and clone size were drawn from that table, and D and trimming were deduced from the DNA. The sample records 70,000 to 95,000 clones, about 89% being singletons. The count of this clone is one. The chain combines TRBV11-3 with TRBJ2-1; 9 bases line up with TRBD2. This receptor was taken from a man aged 65 to 85 with active or convalescent COVID-19. The source material was peripheral blood. As DNA, the CDR3 is TGTGCCAGCAGCTTCGCCAGGGGTAGCGGGAGTGATGAGCAGTTCTTC. The encoded protein is CASSFARGSGSDEQFF. Using reference TRBV11-3 and TRBJ2-1 for the parts outside the CDR3, the full variable domain is EAGVVQSPRYKIIEKKQPVAFWCNPISGHNTLYWYLQNLGQGPELLIRYENEEAVDDSQLPKDRFSAERLKGVDSTLKIQPAELGDSAVYLCASSFARGSGSDEQFFGPGTRLTVL.